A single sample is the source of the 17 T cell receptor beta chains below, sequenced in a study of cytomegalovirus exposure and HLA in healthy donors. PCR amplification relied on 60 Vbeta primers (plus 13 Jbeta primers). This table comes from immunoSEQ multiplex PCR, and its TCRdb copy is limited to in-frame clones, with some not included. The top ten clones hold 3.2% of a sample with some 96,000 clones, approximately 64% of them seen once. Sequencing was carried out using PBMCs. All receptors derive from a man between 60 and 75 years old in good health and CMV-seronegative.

CDR3 region: CASSQDRGLTEAFF. CDR3 sequence (DNA): TGTGCCAGCAGTCAGGACAGGGGGCTGACTGAAGCTTTCTTT. The chain carries TRBV6-5 and TRBJ1-1; TRBD1 agrees at 11 bases. Germline V gene data show CDR1 as MNHEY and CDR2 as SVGAGI. This CDR3 spans 14 amino acids. After removal of 5 bases from V and 5 bases from J, the junction contained 4 bases not matched to a gene.

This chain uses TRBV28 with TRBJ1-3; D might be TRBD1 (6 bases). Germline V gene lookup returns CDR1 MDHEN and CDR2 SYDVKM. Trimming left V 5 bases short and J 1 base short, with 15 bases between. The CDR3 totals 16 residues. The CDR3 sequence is CASSGRGYPSGNTIYF. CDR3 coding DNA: TGTGCCAGCAGTGGCAGGGGCTACCCTTCTGGAAACACCATATATTTT.

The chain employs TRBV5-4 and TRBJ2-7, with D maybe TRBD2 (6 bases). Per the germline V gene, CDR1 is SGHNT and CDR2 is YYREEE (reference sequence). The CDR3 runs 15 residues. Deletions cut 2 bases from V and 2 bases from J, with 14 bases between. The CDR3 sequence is CASSLAPSAPYEQYF. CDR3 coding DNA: TGTGCCAGCAGCTTAGCGCCTAGCGCTCCCTACGAGCAGTACTTC.

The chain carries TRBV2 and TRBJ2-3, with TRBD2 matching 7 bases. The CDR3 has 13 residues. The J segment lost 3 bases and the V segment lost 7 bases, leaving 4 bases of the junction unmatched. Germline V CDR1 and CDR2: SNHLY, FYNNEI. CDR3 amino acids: CASMLGGTDTQYF. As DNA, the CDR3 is TGTGCCAGCATGTTGGGGGGGACAGATACGCAGTATTTT.

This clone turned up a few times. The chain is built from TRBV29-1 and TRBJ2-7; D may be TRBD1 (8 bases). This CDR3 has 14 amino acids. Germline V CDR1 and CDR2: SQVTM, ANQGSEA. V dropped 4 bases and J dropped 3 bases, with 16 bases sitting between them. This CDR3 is CSVVGQGGIYEQYF. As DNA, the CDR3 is TGCAGCGTTGTTGGACAGGGAGGGATCTACGAGCAGTACTTC.

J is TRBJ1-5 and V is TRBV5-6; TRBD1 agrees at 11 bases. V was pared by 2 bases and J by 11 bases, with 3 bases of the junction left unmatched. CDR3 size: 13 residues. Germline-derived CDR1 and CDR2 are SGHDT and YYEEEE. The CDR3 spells CASSLGQGAAQHF. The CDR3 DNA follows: TGTGCCAGCAGCTTAGGACAGGGGGCAGCCCAGCATTTT.

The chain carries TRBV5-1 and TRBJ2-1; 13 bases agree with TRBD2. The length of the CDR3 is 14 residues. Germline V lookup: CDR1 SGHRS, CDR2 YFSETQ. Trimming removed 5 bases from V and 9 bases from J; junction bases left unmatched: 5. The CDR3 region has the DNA TGCGCCAGCAGACTAGCGGGGGGGCTCGGTGAGCAGTTCTTC. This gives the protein CASRLAGGLGEQFF.

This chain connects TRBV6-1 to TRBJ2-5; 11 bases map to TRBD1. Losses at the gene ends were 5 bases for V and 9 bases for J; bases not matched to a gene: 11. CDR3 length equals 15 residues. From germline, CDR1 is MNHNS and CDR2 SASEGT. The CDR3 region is CASSFGGQGVGAQYF. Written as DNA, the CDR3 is TGTGCCAGCAGTTTTGGGGGACAGGGGGTAGGGGCCCAGTACTTC.

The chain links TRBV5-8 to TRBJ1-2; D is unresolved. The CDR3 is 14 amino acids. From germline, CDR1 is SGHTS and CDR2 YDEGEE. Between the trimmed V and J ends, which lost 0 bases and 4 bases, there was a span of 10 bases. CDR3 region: CASSLVWQPYGYTF. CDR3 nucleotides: TGTGCCAGCAGCTTGGTTTGGCAACCCTATGGCTACACCTTC.

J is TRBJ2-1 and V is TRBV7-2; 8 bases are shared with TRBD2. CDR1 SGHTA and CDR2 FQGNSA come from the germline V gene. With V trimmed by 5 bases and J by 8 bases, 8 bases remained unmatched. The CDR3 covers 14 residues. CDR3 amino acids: CASSRGAGDHEQFF. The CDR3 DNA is TGTGCCAGCAGCCGCGGAGCGGGAGACCATGAGCAGTTCTTC.

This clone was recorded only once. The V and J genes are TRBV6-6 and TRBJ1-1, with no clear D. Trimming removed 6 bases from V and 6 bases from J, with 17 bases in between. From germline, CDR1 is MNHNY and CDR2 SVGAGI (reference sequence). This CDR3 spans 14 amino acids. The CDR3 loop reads CASSRRRENPEAFF. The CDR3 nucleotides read TGTGCCAGCAGCCGCCGTCGGGAGAATCCTGAAGCTTTCTTT.

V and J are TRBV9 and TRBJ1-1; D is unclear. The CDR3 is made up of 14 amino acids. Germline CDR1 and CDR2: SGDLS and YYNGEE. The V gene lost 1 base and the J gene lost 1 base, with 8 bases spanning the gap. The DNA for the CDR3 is TGTGCCAGCAGCGTACTGGGCTCGAACACTGAAGCTTTCTTT. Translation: CASSVLGSNTEAFF.

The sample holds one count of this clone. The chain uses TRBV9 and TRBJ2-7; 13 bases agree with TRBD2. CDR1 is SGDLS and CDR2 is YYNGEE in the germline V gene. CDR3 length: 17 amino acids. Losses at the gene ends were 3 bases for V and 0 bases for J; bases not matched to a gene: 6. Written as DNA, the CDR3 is TGTGCCAGCAGCGAGGGACTAGCGGGACTCCCCTCCTACGAGCAGTACTTC. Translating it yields CASSEGLAGLPSYEQYF.

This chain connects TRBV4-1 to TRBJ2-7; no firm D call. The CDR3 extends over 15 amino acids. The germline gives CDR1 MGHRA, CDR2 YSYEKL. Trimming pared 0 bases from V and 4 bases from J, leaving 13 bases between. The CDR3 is CASSQDGNMAYEQYF. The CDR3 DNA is TGCGCCAGCAGCCAAGATGGTAACATGGCTTACGAGCAGTACTTC.

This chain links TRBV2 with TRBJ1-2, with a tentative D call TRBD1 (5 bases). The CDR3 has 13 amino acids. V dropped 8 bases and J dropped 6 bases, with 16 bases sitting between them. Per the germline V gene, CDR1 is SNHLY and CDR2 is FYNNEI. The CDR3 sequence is CASAPGSGDGYTF. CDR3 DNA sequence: TGTGCCAGCGCCCCAGGGTCGGGGGATGGCTACACCTTC.

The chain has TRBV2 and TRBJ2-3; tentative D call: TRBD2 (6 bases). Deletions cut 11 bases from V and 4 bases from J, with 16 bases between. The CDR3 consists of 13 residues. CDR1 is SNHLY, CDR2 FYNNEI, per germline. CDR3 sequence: CAPGGRTSDTQYF. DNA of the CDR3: TGTGCCCCCGGAGGGAGAACCTCAGATACGCAGTATTTT.

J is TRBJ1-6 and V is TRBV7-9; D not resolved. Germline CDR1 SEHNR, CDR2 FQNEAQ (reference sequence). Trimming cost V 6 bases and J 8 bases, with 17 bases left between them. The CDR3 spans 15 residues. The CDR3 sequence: CASRRKGNGDSPLHF. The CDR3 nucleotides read TGTGCCAGCAGAAGAAAAGGGAACGGGGATTCACCCCTCCACTTT. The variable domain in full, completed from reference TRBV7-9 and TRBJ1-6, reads DTGVSQNPRHKITKRGQNVTFRCDPISEHNRLYWYRQTLGQGPEFLTYFQNEAQLEKSRLLSDRFSAERPKGSFSTLEIQRTEQGDSAMYLCASRRKGNGDSPLHFGNGTRLTVT.